This T cell receptor (beta chain) was recorded in a study of T cells in Graves' hyperthyroidism and ophthalmopathy (dated by TCRdb to the late 2010s). General notes on the study: Peripheral blood was sampled at the time of initial diagnosis, prior to any treatment. A discovery cohort of about a hundred patients, approximately 44 with Graves' ophthalmopathy and approximately 55 with stable Graves' hyperthyroidism, was used to find distinguishing TCR V-J signatures. An independent validation cohort of 18 to 20 hyperthyroidism patients and 15 or so patients who later progressed to ophthalmopathy tested prospective prediction of ophthalmopathy. The roughly 90 discovery patients were divided at random into training and test sets in a 7:3 ratio. The study also compared thyroid tissue and blood T-cell repertoires from roughly six Graves' hyperthyroidism patients. Once sampling was done, hyperthyroidism patients were given methimazole at a starting dose of 30 mg daily, whereas ophthalmopathy patients were given high-dose intravenous methylprednisolone. According to the paper, TCR Vbeta CDR3 sequencing was carried out on roughly 130 peripheral blood samples, which came from around 43 ophthalmopathy, around 75 hyperthyroidism and 17 progressor patients. Overall study results and their limits: No statistical method was used to fix the sample size in advance, and group allocation was not hidden from the investigators. In cross-validation, a model built on a 13 V-J signature told ophthalmopathy apart from stable hyperthyroidism with approximately 90% sensitivity and approximately 84% specificity, and in testing the same model reached 80%/75%. Most expanded thyroid clonotypes (frequency above 0.001) were also detected in blood, suggesting blood repertoires may reflect thyroid immune responses. During validation, the model predicted progression to ophthalmopathy a median of about 5.9 months ahead of onset, with approximately 70% sensitivity and under 85% specificity.

Hyperthyroidism patients were aged 18 to 65 years and newly diagnosed, with disease duration of less than 2 months. Exclusion was applied to patients with uncontrolled infections, other autoimmune diseases, pregnancy or lactation. Diagnoses were established on the basis of clinical symptoms, serum thyroxine and TRAb, thyroid ultrasound, and orbital computed tomography. For progressor patients, blood was drawn at the first diagnosis of hyperthyroidism, before any ophthalmopathy symptoms had appeared. PBMCs were separated from roughly 10 ml of fresh peripheral blood using Ficoll-Paque density gradient centrifugation. Progressor patients were initially diagnosed with Graves' hyperthyroidism and developed ophthalmopathy during follow-up. Total RNA was extracted with Trizol reagent, and quality was checked on an Agilent 2100 Bioanalyzer. Notes on this clonotype: This clone's antigen is unknown. Base qualities are missing; no much larger clone stands one base away.

The TCR beta CDR3 regions were amplified from RNA transcripts. The TCR CDR3 was subjected to a first round of RT-PCR using the HTBI primer set and the Qiagen OneStep RT-PCR kit. A second multiplex PCR round built the libraries, followed by size selection and purification. Sequencing of the libraries was done on an Illumina HiSeq2000 using paired-end 100 bp reads. In the source study's methods: SOAPnuke was used to process the raw data, with reads discarded if the reads contained adapters or uncalled bases, had a mean Phred below 15, or lacked an exact constant-primer or identifier match. COPE v1.2.5 was used to merge high-quality paired reads, and clonotypes were defined as unique nucleotide sequences. MiTCR v1.1 was used to align the clonotypes against IMGT TRBV, TRBD and TRBJ reference segments. Only V-J combinations with frequency above 0.0001, covering 99.2% of repertoires, were analysed. A TCS score was defined as the ratio between F50 (clonal expansion) and ExV (chaos), using BLOSUM62-based TCRdist between CDR3 peptides within each V-J. Welch's t-statistics and random forest reduced 514 V-J features to 10 to 15, which were used in a naive Bayes classifier (R e1071). The public sequencing data were trimmed at Q25 with fastp and processed into clonotypes with MiXCR by TCRdb, which kept only in-frame beta chains. Every distinct CDR3 protein forms one entry, paired with its most common genes and DNA. TCRdb assigned the V and J calls; the authors' analysis was not used. This sample gives more than 550,000 distinct CDR3 sequences in total; 18% of them show up just once. 15% to 20% of the sample comes from the top ten.

From a lookup of the germline V gene (reference sequence), CDR1 and CDR2 are DFQATT and SNEGSKA. Including the terminal cysteine and phenylalanine, the CDR3 comprises 14 residues. The read is trimmed to its CDR3 DNA, 42 bases read in frame from base 1. A distance of 17 bases separates the germline ends of V and J, which lose 5 bases and 6 bases respectively. The sequence derives from a woman in her forties or fifties with Graves' hyperthyroidism that later progressed to Graves' ophthalmopathy. The sequence is built from TRBV20-1 and TRBJ2-1; the D gene is possibly TRBD1, with 7 bases matching. The sample consisted of blood. The CDR3 region: CSALGRGVVNEQFF. The sequenced DNA: TGCAGTGCTCTTGGCAGGGGGGTAGTCAATGAGCAGTTCTTC.